This TCR beta chain was found in a study of cytomegalovirus exposure and HLA in healthy donors. The PCR contained 60 Vbeta and 13 Jbeta primers. Clones were sequenced by immunoSEQ multiplex PCR, and TCRdb holds only the in-frame ones, with some missing. The repertoire holds about 63,000 clones, with under 85% as singletons. The table lists this clone with a count of one. Per the germline V gene, CDR1 is SGHAT and CDR2 is FQNNGV. V was cut by 1 base and J by 3 bases, with 9 bases left in between. This CDR3 is 14 amino acids long. The source material was PBMCs. This chain links TRBV11-2 with TRBJ1-2, with D maybe TRBD1 (5 bases). This receptor was taken from a man aged 45-60 years in good health and CMV-seronegative. The CDR3 spells CASSLGTGYYGYTF. DNA for the CDR3: TGTGCCAGCAGCTTAGGTACAGGCTACTATGGCTACACCTTC.